This TCR beta chain was identified during a study of human T cells and chemical hapten exposure (dated by TCRdb to 2020 to 2023). For the wider study: For sensitization, 2% DPC in acetone was applied to a roughly 2 cm by roughly 2 cm area of upper inner arm skin. Patients additionally received weekly therapeutic DPC doses to the scalp throughout the roughly 25-week study period. Patch testing was done on the upper back using Finn chambers containing 0.01% DPC, and results were scored after 6 days according to International Contact Dermatitis Research Group standards. The mostly female patient cohort included alopecia areata with under or over 50% scalp involvement, alopecia totalis and alopecia universalis. The libraries were sequenced as a pool, and the TCR yield per sample differed mostly because of small variations in library volumes within the pool. This study followed changes in the peripheral blood TCR repertoire in vivo during primary and secondary sensitization of alopecia patients to the hapten diphenylcyclopropenone (DPC). Blood samples were taken from patients before sensitization (week 0) and then at 2, 6 and about 24 weeks after DPC sensitization. Some 29 alopecia patients gave blood for TCR sequencing at one to four time points (pre-sensitization, 2, 6 and 24 weeks).

The intended sense of this specimen's time point label: patch test 1, 2 weeks after DPC sensitization. Read against the paper, the sample's treatment or condition label means: therapeutic diphenylcyclopropenone sensitization with weekly scalp DPC. Blood at each patch-test visit was drawn before the patch test was applied. Patients were eligible if aged 18 to 70, diagnosed with alopecia and judged suitable for DPC therapy, and pregnant patients were excluded. Total RNA was extracted from unfractionated whole blood collected in Tempus Blood RNA tubes. The investigation overall reported the following: The number of TCRs above 1 in 1000 frequency did not change with DPC sensitization; there was no evidence of global repertoire structure alterations. After repeated subsampling, the strength of the expansion versus patch-test correlation and the threshold at which it became significant changed. A positive correlation was found between the number of PT1 expanded TCRs and patch test score, with significance reached at thresholds 8, 16 and 32 but not 4. Significantly more large CDR3 similarity clusters were formed by expanded TCRs than by pre-sensitization or healthy control sets, consistent with antigen-driven responses. All patients had alopecia, a presumed autoimmune disease, so their immune response might differ from that of healthy individuals.

The library was produced with RACE. The data were produced on a NextSeq 500. During library preparation, unique molecular identifiers were attached to individual cDNA molecules so that TCRs could be counted in a quantitative, reproducible way. From each blood RNA sample, both TCR alpha and TCR beta chains were sequenced. The paper's processing steps were these. Samples had a median of roughly 98,000 TCRs, with a range from about 23,224 to 750,000. V, J and CDR3 annotation of the TCR reads was carried out using the Decombinator software suite. For the PS versus PT1 abundance plots, all samples were subsampled to the same number of TCRs (28,000). Expanded TCRs were defined as absent before sensitization and observed at least eight times at the 2-week time point. In-frame beta chains were kept once TCRdb had trimmed the public reads at Q25 with fastp and called clones with MiXCR. A single entry per CDR3 protein holds the most common genes and DNA from its merged rows. TCRdb, not the authors, supplied the V and J calls. The sample table contains roughly 82,000 distinct CDR3 sequences; only one count was recorded for about 12% of them. 3.5% of the sample belongs to the ten largest clones.

CDR1 and CDR2 (SGHVS, FNYEAQ) derive from the germline V gene. Inclusive of the bounding cysteine and phenylalanine, the CDR3 is 17 residues long. Of the read, only the CDR3 DNA is kept; its 51 bases are in frame from base 1. The junction shows trimming of 3 bases on V and 1 base on J, and the gene matches do not reach 8 bases of it. At least ten counts were recorded for this clonotype. Its cognate antigen has yet to be identified. No base quality values were provided; no much bigger clone lies one nucleotide off. This chain is built from TRBV7-6 and TRBJ2-3; TRBD2 aligns with 9 central bases. The source was whole blood, collected in connection with sensitization to the hapten diphenylcyclopropenone (DPC). This sequence originates from a woman aged 60-75 years with alopecia areata. Some clones in this sample may be carry-over from other donors' samples. The CDR3 protein is CASSFFPGLAGTDTQYF. The sequenced DNA: TGTGCCAGCAGCTTCTTTCCGGGACTAGCCGGCACAGATACGCAGTATTTT.